The T cell receptor (beta chain) described here comes from a study of blood T cell repertoires in COVID-19. Using immunoSEQ multiplex PCR, the repertoire was profiled, and TCRdb retains in-frame clones only, with some absent. The sample includes under 80,000 clones, over 60% seen only once; the top ten take 15%. From germline, CDR1 is MNHEY and CDR2 SMNVEV (reference sequence). Trimming cost V 5 bases and J 2 bases, with 11 bases left between them. CDR3 length: 14 amino acids. The sequencing sample was made of peripheral blood. The rearrangement links TRBV27 to TRBJ2-3, with a tentative D call TRBD1 (5 bases). The receptor comes from a man in his 60s with COVID-19, enrolled during active disease. CDR3 sequence (DNA): TGTGCCAGCAGTAGGACATTCCTCACAGATACGCAGTATTTT. Translation gives CASSRTFLTDTQYF.